Shown below are 17 T cell receptor beta chains from a single sample sequenced in a study of cytomegalovirus exposure and HLA in healthy donors. Primers included in the PCR were 60 Vbeta and 13 Jbeta primers. Generated by immunoSEQ multiplex PCR, the TCRdb table keeps only in-frame clones and is missing some. The table lists about 170,000 clones, approximately 75% of them singletons, with approximately 1.5% in the top ten. Sequenced: PBMCs. The receptors come from a girl under 18 in good health and CMV-seronegative.

This clone was picked up a small number of times. The genes are TRBV6-6 and TRBJ1-2; perhaps TRBD1 as D (6 bases). This CDR3 is built from 15 residues. V was clipped by 0 bases and J by 4 bases, with 12 bases between them. The germline CDR1 and CDR2 sequences are MNHNY and SVGAGI (reference sequence). Here the CDR3 DNA reads TGTGCCAGCAGTTACTCAAGAGGGGGGGGCTATGGCTACACCTTC. Translating gives CASSYSRGGGYGYTF.

V and J are TRBV9 and TRBJ2-3; 8 bases line up with TRBD2. The trim removed 5 bases at V and 5 bases at J, leaving 10 bases unmatched. Germline loops: CDR1 SGDLS, CDR2 YYNGEE. This CDR3 has 15 residues. CDR3 region: CASSLLSGVGDTQYF. The CDR3 DNA sequence: TGTGCCAGCAGTCTACTTAGCGGGGTGGGAGATACGCAGTATTTT. The complete variable domain, with remaining parts taken from reference TRBV9 and TRBJ2-3, reads DSGVTQTPKHLITATGQRVTLRCSPRSGDLSVYWYQQSLDQGLQFLIQYYNGEERAKGNILERFSAQQFPDLHSELNLSSLELGDSALYFCASSLLSGVGDTQYFGPGTRLTVL.

Only one count was recorded for this clone. The chain recombines TRBV2 with TRBJ1-5; maybe TRBD1 (6 bases). The CDR3 is 15 residues long. CDR1 is SNHLY, CDR2 FYNNEI, per germline. The ends were cut back, 4 bases at V and 6 bases at J, with 16 bases in the middle. In nucleotides, the CDR3 is TGTGCCAGCAGTGTGGGCGGGGGCCTCGGTCAGCCCCAGCATTTT. This translates into CASSVGGGLGQPQHF.

The sample holds a few counts of this clone. J is TRBJ1-2 and V is TRBV27, with TRBD1 matching 7 bases. The CDR3 consists of 16 residues. Germline values: CDR1 MNHEY, CDR2 SMNVEV (reference sequence). The J segment lost 6 bases and the V segment lost 6 bases, leaving 16 bases of the junction unmatched. The CDR3 DNA is TGTGCCAGCAGCACGACTGGTCACCGGGACAGAGATGGCTACACCTTC. It codes for CASSTTGHRDRDGYTF.

Comment on this clone: The junction shows a germline mismatch at one end, possibly a read error. CDR3 in amino acids: CASSSNEQYF. Here the CDR3 DNA reads TGTGCCAGCAGCTCCAACGAGCAGTACTTC. The chain employs TRBV7-9 and TRBJ2-7, with D uncertain. The germline CDR1 and CDR2 sequences are SEHNR and FQNEAQ (reference sequence). The CDR3 contains 10 residues.

The chain has TRBV6-1 and TRBJ2-3; perhaps TRBD1 as D (6 bases). Per germline, CDR1 MNHNS and CDR2 SASEGT. With 6 bases removed from V and 2 bases from J, the gap between germline ends came to 12 bases. The CDR3 extends over 14 amino acids. CDR3 loop: CASRMTGATDTQYF. The CDR3 DNA reads as TGTGCCAGCAGGATGACAGGAGCCACAGATACGCAGTATTTT.

This chain joins TRBV5-6 and TRBJ1-2; 10 bases are a match to TRBD1. Germline trimming cut 4 bases from V and 7 bases from J; bases unmatched to any gene: 10. CDR1 and CDR2 (germline): SGHDT, YYEEEE. This CDR3 contains 15 residues. This chain's CDR3 is CASSPPDRGFGGYTF. The CDR3 nucleotides are TGTGCCAGCAGCCCTCCGGACAGGGGGTTTGGTGGCTACACCTTC.

The chain is built from TRBV23-1 and TRBJ1-2; weak D call: TRBD1 (6 bases). TRBV23-1 is filed as an ORF, its function uncertain. The CDR3 runs to 14 residues. Trimming left V 2 bases short and J 6 bases short, with 13 bases between. CDR3 protein: CASSQNTGLDGYTF. For the CDR3, the DNA is TGCGCCAGCAGTCAAAATACAGGGTTGGATGGCTACACCTTC.

This chain joins TRBV19 and TRBJ2-7; TRBD1 matches at 9 bases. Per germline, CDR1 LNHDA and CDR2 SQIVND (reference sequence). The junction had 11 bases not matched to a gene; V was cut back by 5 bases and J by 6 bases. The CDR3 length is 15 residues. CDR3: CASSPTGTGRTEQYF. The CDR3 DNA reads TGTGCCAGTAGTCCCACCGGGACAGGGCGTACCGAGCAGTACTTC.

This clone came up a few times. The chain is built from TRBV5-1 and TRBJ2-7; D is unclear. Germline CDR1 reads SGHRS; CDR2 reads YFSETQ. This CDR3 comprises 13 residues. V was pared by 0 bases and J by 0 bases, with 4 bases between. The DNA for the CDR3 is TGCGCCAGCAGCTTGGGCAGCTCCTACGAGCAGTACTTC. As protein: CASSLGSSYEQYF.

The rearrangement links TRBV28 to TRBJ1-1; D perhaps matches TRBD1 (5 bases). The V gene lost 2 bases and the J gene lost 0 bases, with 10 bases spanning the gap. Germline V CDR1 and CDR2: MDHEN, SYDVKM. The CDR3 is 15 amino acids. CDR3 residues: CASSLAGQLNTEAFF. DNA for the CDR3: TGTGCCAGCAGTTTAGCGGGGCAGTTGAACACTGAAGCTTTCTTT.

This clone has only a few counts. The chain links TRBV5-1 to TRBJ2-5, with a tentative D call TRBD1 (6 bases). This CDR3 has 14 amino acids. Germline CDR1 SGHRS, CDR2 YFSETQ. Trimming shortened V by 4 bases and J by 3 bases, and 13 bases separated the two germline ends. CDR3 sequence reads: CASSTGQQEETQYF. The CDR3 DNA follows: TGCGCCAGCAGCACTGGACAGCAGGAAGAGACCCAGTACTTC.

The sample holds one count of this clone. The chain uses TRBV25-1 and TRBJ2-3, with 9 bases identical to TRBD1. This CDR3 comprises 15 residues. Trimming took 6 bases from V and 2 from J; bases not matched to a gene: 6. Germline CDR1 reads MGHDK; CDR2 reads SYGVNS. The chain's CDR3 is CASSPQGAYTDTQYF. CDR3 sequence (DNA): TGTGCCAGCAGCCCACAGGGGGCCTACACAGATACGCAGTATTTT.

The chain uses TRBV19 and TRBJ1-5, with D hard to call. V lost 2 bases and J 2 bases, leaving 10 bases between the germline ends. Per germline, CDR1 LNHDA and CDR2 SQIVND (reference sequence). The CDR3 is 15 amino acids. The CDR3 DNA reads as TGTGCCAGTAGTATACCCCCTACAGGCAATCAGCCCCAGCATTTT. Its protein product is CASSIPPTGNQPQHF.

The chain combines TRBV2 with TRBJ2-1; 8 bases line up with TRBD2. The CDR3 contains 16 residues. The V segment lost 5 bases and the J segment 0 bases; nucleotides outside the gene matches: 6. The germline CDR1 and CDR2 sequences are SNHLY and FYNNEI. CDR3 DNA sequence: TGTGCCAGCAGTCCGATAGCGGGAAGCTCCTACAATGAGCAGTTCTTC. It yields the protein CASSPIAGSSYNEQFF.

This clone appeared a single time. V gene TRBV7-6 combines with J gene TRBJ1-6; possible D gene TRBD1, 5 bases. Trimming stripped 3 bases from V and 2 bases from J, with 5 bases between. This CDR3 is built from 14 residues. Germline V gives CDR1 SGHVS, CDR2 FNYEAQ. The CDR3 is CASSLDTYNSPLHF. CDR3 bases: TGTGCCAGCAGCTTGGACACCTATAATTCACCCCTCCACTTT.

The genes are TRBV6-4 and TRBJ2-1; 7 nucleotides agree with TRBD2. J gave up 5 bases and V 2 bases, and 0 bases lay outside the gene matches. This CDR3 has 13 amino acids. Germline values: CDR1 MRHNA, CDR2 SNTAGT. The CDR3 here is CASSDREDNEQFF. The CDR3 DNA reads as TGTGCCAGCAGTGACCGGGAGGACAATGAGCAGTTCTTC.